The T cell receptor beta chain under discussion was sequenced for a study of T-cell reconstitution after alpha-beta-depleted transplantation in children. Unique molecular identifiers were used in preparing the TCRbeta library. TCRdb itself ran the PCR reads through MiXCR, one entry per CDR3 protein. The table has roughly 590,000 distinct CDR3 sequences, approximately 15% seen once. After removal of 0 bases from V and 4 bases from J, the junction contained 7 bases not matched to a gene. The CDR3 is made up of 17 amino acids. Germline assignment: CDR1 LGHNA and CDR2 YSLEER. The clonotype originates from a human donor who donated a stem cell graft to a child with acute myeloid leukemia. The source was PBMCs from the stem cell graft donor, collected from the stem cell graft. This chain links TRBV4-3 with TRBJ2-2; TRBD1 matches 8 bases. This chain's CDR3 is CASSQDRTGSITGELFF. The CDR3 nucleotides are TGCGCCAGCAGCCAAGACCGGACAGGGAGTATCACCGGGGAGCTGTTTTTT.